Listed here are 29 T cell receptor beta chains from one sample, sequenced in a study of T cells after yellow fever vaccination. TCRdb reprocessed the 5' RACE reads via MiXCR and lists one record per CDR3 protein. The sample shows 250,000 to 350,000 distinct CDR3 sequences, 3.5% to 4.5% of them seen only once. The sequences come from PBMCs, collected 15 days after the yellow fever booster vaccination. The receptors were gathered from a young man who received the YFV17D yellow fever vaccine.

This clonotype was observed many times. An end of the junction differs from the germline gene, which may be a read error. The V and J genes are TRBV12-3 or TRBV12-4 and TRBJ1-4; 8 nucleotides align to TRBD1. The CDR3 length is 13 residues. The CDR3 sequence is CASSLYGGRTGTF. CDR3 nucleotides: TGTGCCAGCAGTTTATATGGAGGGAGGACAGGGACTTTT.

This clonotype was observed many times. The V and J genes are TRBV10-2 and TRBJ2-3, with TRBD1 matching over 8 bases. The CDR3 extends over 14 amino acids. CDR1 and CDR2 (germline): WSHSY, SAAADI. V was clipped by 6 bases and J by 6 bases; unmatched bases: 8. The DNA for the CDR3 is TGCGCCAGCAGATTTACAGGGGGTTGGGATACGCAGTATTTT. It codes for CASRFTGGWDTQYF.

This clonotype was recorded a few times. The genes are TRBV5-1 and TRBJ2-1, with 8 bases aligning to TRBD2. This CDR3 has 12 residues. Per germline, CDR1 SGHRS and CDR2 YFSETQ. After removal of 7 bases from V and 6 bases from J, the junction contained 3 bases not matched to a gene. CDR3 region: CASGTSGNEQFF. The CDR3 DNA sequence: TGCGCCAGCGGAACTAGCGGCAATGAGCAGTTCTTC.

The chain employs TRBV29-1 and TRBJ2-7; D is perhaps TRBD1 or TRBD2 (6 bases each). The CDR3 runs to 11 residues. CDR1 SQVTM and CDR2 ANQGSEA come from the germline V gene. Trimming took off 6 bases at V and 7 bases at J, with 13 bases between the two ends. The CDR3 DNA reads as TGCAGCGTGACGACAGGAGGGGAGCAGTACTTC. This gives the protein CSVTTGGEQYF.

Only a few counts were recorded for this clonotype. CDR3 amino acids: CASSSRTSGVSYNEQFF. The CDR3 nucleotides read TGTGCCAGCAGCTCCCGGACTAGCGGGGTGTCCTACAATGAGCAGTTCTTC. The chain employs TRBV7-6 and TRBJ2-1; TRBD2 aligns across 12 bases. Trimming at V came to 4 bases and at J to 1 base, leaving 5 bases not matched to a gene. Germline CDR1 SGHVS, CDR2 FNYEAQ. The CDR3 is 17 amino acids.

This clonotype occurred many times. This sequence joins TRBV10-1 and TRBJ2-3, with 8 nucleotides matching TRBD1. The junction had 9 bases not matched to a gene; V was cut back by 7 bases and J by 9 bases. There are 13 residues in the CDR3. Germline V gives CDR1 WNHNN, CDR2 SYGVQD (reference sequence). CDR3 in amino acids: CASKGTGPATQYF. CDR3 DNA: TGCGCCAGCAAGGGGACAGGCCCAGCCACGCAGTATTTT.

In its sample, this clonotype was seen a few times. The rearrangement links TRBV7-8 to TRBJ1-5; D gene unclear. CDR1 and CDR2 from the germline V gene are SGHVS and FQNEAQ. The CDR3 has 14 residues. The V end was cut by 3 bases, the J end by 3 bases, with 9 bases between. The CDR3 sequence is CASSFSHDNQPQHF. CDR3 coding DNA: TGTGCCAGCAGCTTTTCCCACGACAATCAGCCCCAGCATTTT. The entire variable domain, with the rest obtained from reference TRBV7-8 and TRBJ1-5, is as follows: GAGVSQSPRYKVAKRGQDVALRCDPISGHVSLFWYQQALGQGPEFLTYFQNEAQLDKSGLPSDRFFAERPEGSVSTLKIQRTQQEDSAVYLCASSFSHDNQPQHFGDGTRLSIL.

The gene calls are TRBV20-1 and TRBJ1-2, with TRBD1 as a possible D gene (5 bases). The CDR3 is 19 residues long. The V end was cut by 1 base, the J end by 7 bases, with 31 bases between. Germline loops: CDR1 DFQATT, CDR2 SNEGSKA (reference sequence). CDR3 region: CSARVISLSRDLRRGGYTF. CDR3 DNA: TGCAGTGCTAGAGTCATCTCCCTCTCCCGGGACCTTCGTAGAGGTGGCTACACCTTC.

The chain combines TRBV7-9 with TRBJ2-3, with TRBD1 matching 7 bases. After removal of 5 bases from V and 6 bases from J, the junction contained 17 bases not matched to a gene. The CDR3 runs 17 residues. Germline CDR1 SEHNR, CDR2 FQNEAQ (reference sequence). CDR3: CASSLTGTAHTLDTQYF. CDR3 DNA sequence: TGTGCCAGCAGCCTCACCGGGACAGCTCATACCCTGGATACGCAGTATTTT.

The chain is built from TRBV12-3 or TRBV12-4 and TRBJ1-5; weak D call: TRBD1 (5 bases). The CDR3 has 15 amino acids. The V end lost 3 bases, the J end lost 2 bases, and 11 bases lay between the germline ends. DNA for the CDR3: TGTGCCAGCAGTTTCGCAGGGTGGGGCAATCAGCCCCAGCATTTT. This gives the protein CASSFAGWGNQPQHF.

The CDR3 DNA follows: TGTGCCAGCAGCCAAGCGGGGGGCCACGGGGAGCTGTTTTTT. Translation gives CASSQAGGHGELFF. The rearrangement joins TRBV3-1 to TRBJ2-2; TRBD2 is a possible D gene (7 bases). Trimming took 1 base from V and 7 from J, leaving 10 bases between them. Per the germline V gene, CDR1 is LGHDT and CDR2 is YNNKEL (reference sequence). This CDR3 is 14 amino acids long.

This clonotype was seen repeatedly, ten times or more. This chain connects TRBV12-3 or TRBV12-4 to TRBJ1-2, with D perhaps TRBD1 (5 bases). Trimming removed 4 bases from V and 1 base from J, with 10 bases in between. This CDR3 has 14 amino acids. The chain's CDR3 is CASSSDRNNYGYTF. For the CDR3, the DNA is TGTGCCAGCAGTTCAGACAGAAATAACTATGGCTACACCTTC.

This clonotype has ten or more counts. The rearrangement joins TRBV20-1 to TRBJ2-3; 16 positions match TRBD2. The CDR3 totals 17 residues. Trimming at V came to 2 bases and at J to 6 bases, leaving 8 bases not matched to a gene. Per germline, CDR1 DFQATT and CDR2 SNEGSKA (reference sequence). DNA for the CDR3: TGCAGTGCTAGATCCCCAGGGACTAGCGGGGGGGCGGATACGCAGTATTTT. It specifies CSARSPGTSGGADTQYF.

Many counts were recorded for this clonotype. The DNA for the CDR3 is TGCAGTGCTAGAGTCTTGACCGGGGAGCTGTTTTTT. Translating it yields CSARVLTGELFF. The rearrangement links TRBV20-1 to TRBJ2-2, with D uncertain. This CDR3 is 12 amino acids long. Looked up from germline, CDR1 is DFQATT and CDR2 is SNEGSKA (reference sequence). The V and J ends lost 1 base and 5 bases respectively, with 5 bases between them.

This clonotype was counted at least ten times. V and J are TRBV20-1 and TRBJ1-2; 11 bases align to TRBD1. The ends lost 5 bases at V and 5 bases at J; junction bases unmatched: 1. CDR1 is DFQATT and CDR2 is SNEGSKA in the germline V gene (reference sequence). The CDR3 is made up of 12 amino acids. The CDR3 protein is CSAGQGAYGYTF. CDR3 sequence (DNA): TGCAGTGCTGGACAGGGGGCGTATGGCTACACCTTC.

This chain uses TRBV25-1 with TRBJ2-7; 9 nucleotides agree with TRBD1. Germline V lookup: CDR1 MGHDK, CDR2 SYGVNS. The CDR3 contains 14 residues. Trimming cost V 2 bases and J 3 bases; bases outside gene matches: 2. The CDR3 sequence is CASSEGGQGYEQYF. DNA for the CDR3: TGTGCCAGCAGTGAAGGGGGACAGGGCTACGAGCAGTACTTC.

A few counts support this clonotype. The chain has TRBV28 and TRBJ1-2; 10 nucleotides line up with TRBD1. This CDR3 region has 15 residues. The germline V gene has CDR1 MDHEN and CDR2 SYDVKM. J gave up 6 bases and V 6 bases, and 10 bases lay outside the gene matches. Here the CDR3 DNA reads TGTGCCAGCAGATCGAGGACAGGGGGTTTGGATGGCTACACCTTC. This translates into CASRSRTGGLDGYTF.

This clonotype was seen ten or more times. This rearrangement joins TRBV5-1 to TRBJ1-4, with D possibly matching TRBD1 (5 bases). The CDR3 runs 14 residues. V lost 0 bases to trimming and J lost 6 bases, with 9 bases between them. CDR1 and CDR2 from the germline V gene are SGHRS and YFSETQ. CDR3 in DNA: TGCGCCAGCAGCTTGGGAGGGGTCGATGAAAAACTGTTTTTT. It codes for CASSLGGVDEKLFF.

This clonotype was recorded a few times. The chain recombines TRBV18 with TRBJ2-1, with TRBD2 matching over 10 bases. The length of the CDR3 is 16 residues. After removal of 5 bases from V and 3 bases from J, the junction contained 7 bases not matched to a gene. Germline V gene sequence: CDR1 KGHSH, CDR2 LQKENI. This CDR3 reads CASSTRTSGYYNEQFF. The CDR3 DNA reads as TGTGCCAGCTCAACGCGGACTAGCGGTTACTACAATGAGCAGTTCTTC.

This clonotype appeared a few times. The CDR3 protein is CASRRGVTGSEAFF. The CDR3 DNA is TGTGCCAGCAGACGCGGAGTGACAGGGTCTGAAGCTTTCTTT. This rearrangement joins TRBV6-2 or TRBV6-3 to TRBJ1-1, with 7 bases fitting TRBD1. The length of the CDR3 is 14 residues. The junction had 10 bases not matched to a gene; V was cut back by 6 bases and J by 6 bases. The germline V gene has CDR1 MNHEY and CDR2 SVGEGT.

This clonotype was counted at least ten times. The chain carries TRBV29-1 and TRBJ1-1; D is unresolved. This CDR3 has 12 amino acids. The germline CDR1 and CDR2 sequences are SQVTM and ANQGSEA. V was trimmed by 0 bases and J by 6 bases, leaving 8 bases between them. The CDR3 loop is CSVEDGGAEAFF. The DNA of the CDR3 is TGCAGCGTTGAAGACGGTGGGGCTGAAGCTTTCTTT.

This clonotype has ten or more counts. The chain has TRBV13 and TRBJ1-2; maybe TRBD1 (6 bases). Looked up from germline, CDR1 is PRHDT and CDR2 is FYEKMQ (reference sequence). The V and J ends lost 3 bases and 4 bases respectively, with 9 bases between them. This CDR3 has 13 amino acids. CDR3 protein: CASSLGALYGYTF. CDR3 bases: TGTGCCAGCAGCTTGGGGGCACTCTATGGCTACACCTTC.

The chain has TRBV3-1 and TRBJ2-5, with D perhaps given as TRBD1 or TRBD2 (5 bases each). The CDR3 loop spans 13 amino acids. Germline V gene sequence: CDR1 LGHDT, CDR2 YNNKEL (reference sequence). Deletions cut 6 bases from V and 4 bases from J, with 12 bases between. The DNA of the CDR3 is TGTGCCAGCAGACAGCCGGGGCGAGAGACCCAGTACTTC. Its protein is CASRQPGRETQYF.

Here the CDR3 reads CASSLTGNEQYF. CDR3 coding DNA: TGTGCCAGCAGCTTGACTGGGAACGAGCAGTACTTC. The genes are TRBV5-4 and TRBJ2-7; no reliable D call. The CDR3 contains 12 residues. The V end was cut by 1 base, the J end by 5 bases, with 7 bases between. The V gene's germline CDR1 is SGHNT and CDR2 YYREEE (reference sequence).

The table lists this clonotype with a few counts. V is TRBV7-8 and J is TRBJ2-7, with D perhaps TRBD2 (6 bases). This CDR3 is built from 14 residues. V dropped 3 bases and J dropped 3 bases, with 12 bases sitting between them. Germline CDR1 reads SGHVS; CDR2 reads FQNEAQ. This chain's CDR3 is CASSFSLAFYEQYF. The DNA of the CDR3 is TGTGCCAGCAGCTTTTCCCTAGCGTTCTACGAGCAGTACTTC. Supplemented by reference TRBV7-8 and TRBJ2-7, the full variable domain reads GAGVSQSPRYKVAKRGQDVALRCDPISGHVSLFWYQQALGQGPEFLTYFQNEAQLDKSGLPSDRFFAERPEGSVSTLKIQRTQQEDSAVYLCASSFSLAFYEQYFGPGTRLTVT.

V and J are TRBV7-4 and TRBJ1-2; 8 bases map to TRBD1. This CDR3 has 14 residues. Germline values: CDR1 SGHVT, CDR2 SQSDAQ. The junction had 9 bases not matched to a gene; V was cut back by 5 bases and J by 7 bases. The CDR3 bases are TGTGCCAGCAGCCGCTATCAGGGGGCGGCTGGCTACACCTTC. This encodes CASSRYQGAAGYTF.

The chain is built from TRBV20-1 and TRBJ2-4; D is perhaps TRBD1 or TRBD2 (7 bases each). The CDR3 has 18 residues. From germline, CDR1 is DFQATT and CDR2 SNEGSKA (reference sequence). Trimming cost V 4 bases and J 3 bases, with 25 bases left between them. The CDR3 sequence is CSATRQGGGWGIKNIQYF. The CDR3, as DNA: TGCAGTGCTACCAGACAGGGAGGGGGTTGGGGAATCAAAAACATTCAGTACTTC.

This clonotype was picked up a small number of times. The rearrangement joins TRBV20-1 to TRBJ1-5; TRBD1 might be the D (5 bases). V dropped 2 bases and J dropped 5 bases, with 19 bases sitting between them. Germline V gene sequence: CDR1 DFQATT, CDR2 SNEGSKA (reference sequence). This CDR3 is built from 16 residues. The chain's CDR3 is CSARTAGWDSDQPQHF. The CDR3 bases are TGCAGTGCTAGAACGGCAGGGTGGGATTCGGATCAGCCCCAGCATTTT.

This clonotype was seen many times. The CDR3 DNA sequence: TGCAGTGCTAGAGACAGGGAAGGTTGGACTGAAGCTTTCTTT. It translates to CSARDREGWTEAFF. The chain employs TRBV20-1 and TRBJ1-1, with D possibly being TRBD1 (5 bases). V was shortened by 0 bases and J by 5 bases, with 13 bases between the two germline ends. Germline lookup yields CDR1 DFQATT and CDR2 SNEGSKA (reference sequence). CDR3 size: 14 residues.